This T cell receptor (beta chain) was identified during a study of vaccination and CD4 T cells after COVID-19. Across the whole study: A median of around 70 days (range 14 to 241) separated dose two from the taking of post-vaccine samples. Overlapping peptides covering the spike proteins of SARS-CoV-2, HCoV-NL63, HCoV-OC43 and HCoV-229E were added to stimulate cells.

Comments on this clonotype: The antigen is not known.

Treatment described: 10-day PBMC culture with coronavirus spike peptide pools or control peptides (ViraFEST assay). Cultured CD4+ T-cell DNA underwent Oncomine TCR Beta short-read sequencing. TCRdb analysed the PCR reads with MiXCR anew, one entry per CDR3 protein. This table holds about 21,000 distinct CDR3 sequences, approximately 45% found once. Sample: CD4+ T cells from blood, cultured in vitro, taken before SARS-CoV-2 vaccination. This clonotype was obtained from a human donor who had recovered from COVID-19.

In DNA, the CDR3 is TGTGCCAGCAGTAGGGGTAGGCGGGGGGGCCCAGAGACCCAGTACTTC. Translation: CASSRGRRGGPETQYF. V and J are TRBV6-1 and TRBJ2-5, with 9 bases aligning to TRBD2. J lost 4 bases, V lost 5 bases, and 11 bases had no gene match. The CDR3 is made up of 16 amino acids. The germline V gene has CDR1 MNHNS and CDR2 SASEGT.